The 27 T cell receptor beta chains presented below share a single source sample, sequenced in a study of identical twins (TCRdb year 2016). Library construction relied on 5' RACE. TCRdb records Illumina HiSeq 2000 as the sequencer. The raw public data were reprocessed by TCRdb itself: fastp quality trimming at Q25, MiXCR clonotype calling, in-frame beta chains only. Here each entry gathers all rows of one CDR3 protein and keeps the most common genes and DNA. This sample has hundreds of thousands of distinct CDR3 sequences in its table, and approximately 7% of those were observed once. The ten largest clones capture 3% to 4.5% of the sample. These sequences were also reported in another study, on yellow fever vaccine responses in identical twins.

The source material was memory (CD45RO+) T cells sorted from blood. This specimen's cell subset or site label, per the study, means: CD45RO+ enriched T cells. The origin of the receptors is a woman between 18 and 29 years old in good health.

CDR3 in DNA: TGTGCCAGCAGTCGCCCTAGGGGGCGGGCGGGTGAGACCCAGTACTTC. Residues: CASSRPRGRAGETQYF. The V and J genes are TRBV6-1 and TRBJ2-5; 7 positions match TRBD1. The CDR3 is made up of 16 amino acids. Trimming cost V 5 bases and J 5 bases; bases outside gene matches: 14. Looked up from germline, CDR1 is MNHNS and CDR2 is SASEGT.

At least ten counts were recorded for this clonotype. This chain joins TRBV5-6 and TRBJ2-1, with no clear D. V lost 2 bases and J lost 6, with 12 bases in between. The CDR3 consists of 14 residues. The germline CDR1 and CDR2 sequences are SGHDT and YYEEEE. The CDR3 DNA reads TGTGCCAGCAGCTTATTTAGTGGGTTCAATGAGCAGTTCTTC. Amino acid sequence: CASSLFSGFNEQFF.

This clonotype was seen a few times. The genes are TRBV5-1 and TRBJ2-5, with 7 bases aligning to TRBD1. Trimming cost V 4 bases and J 4 bases; bases outside gene matches: 16. The germline gives CDR1 SGHRS, CDR2 YFSETQ. The CDR3 totals 17 residues. In DNA form, the CDR3 reads TGCGCCAGCAGCCAAGGGACCGGGACAGTTAGGGTAGAGACCCAGTACTTC. As protein: CASSQGTGTVRVETQYF.

The chain's CDR3 is CATSPEDYEQYV. DNA for the CDR3: TGTGCCACCAGTCCGGAAGACTACGAGCAGTACGTC. V usage is TRBV24-1 and J usage is TRBJ2-7; D remains ambiguous. V lost 6 bases and J lost 3, with 8 bases in between. The CDR3 has 12 residues. CDR1 KGHDR and CDR2 SFDVKD come from the germline V gene.

The sample holds a few counts of this clonotype. The genes are TRBV2 and TRBJ2-1; possible D gene TRBD2, 5 bases. V gave up 4 bases and J gave up 6 bases, with 13 bases separating them. CDR1 is SNHLY and CDR2 is FYNNEI in the germline V gene. The CDR3 covers 14 residues. CDR3: CASSGQLVGNEQFF. CDR3 coding DNA: TGTGCCAGCAGTGGACAACTAGTTGGCAATGAGCAGTTCTTC. The whole variable domain, remainder taken from reference TRBV2 and TRBJ2-1, is EPEVTQTPSHQVTQMGQEVILRCVPISNHLYFYWYRQILGQKVEFLVSFYNNEISEKSEIFDDQFSVERPDGSNFTLKIRSTKLEDSAMYFCASSGQLVGNEQFFGPGTRLTVL.

The chain employs TRBV15 and TRBJ2-7; D may be TRBD1 (6 bases). This CDR3 is built from 12 residues. The V gene lost 2 bases and the J gene lost 6 bases, with 8 bases spanning the gap. The germline V gene encodes CDR1 LNHNV and CDR2 YYDKDF (reference sequence). The CDR3 loop is CATSRQGSEQYV. For the CDR3, the DNA is TGTGCCACCAGCAGACAGGGGAGCGAGCAGTACGTC.

This clonotype showed up just a few times. The rearrangement links TRBV9 to TRBJ2-2; D ambiguous. The germline V and J ends were trimmed by 1 base and 1 base, with 5 bases remaining between them. This CDR3 spans 14 amino acids. CDR1 and CDR2 from the germline V gene are SGDLS and YYNGEE. The CDR3 here is CASSVHGNTGELFF. The CDR3 DNA reads TGTGCCAGCAGCGTACACGGGAACACCGGGGAGCTGTTTTTT.

In this sample, this clonotype turned up many times. The J gene is TRBJ2-1, the V gene TRBV6-1, with 11 bases identical to TRBD2. This CDR3 contains 17 residues. Germline V CDR1 and CDR2: MNHNS, SASEGT. After removal of 5 bases from V and 4 bases from J, the junction contained 10 bases not matched to a gene. CDR3 loop: CASSSSRSGGVYNEQFF. The CDR3 DNA sequence: TGTGCCAGCAGTAGTTCCCGTAGCGGGGGGGTATACAATGAGCAGTTCTTC.

The chain links TRBV3-1 to TRBJ2-1; 11 bases map to TRBD2. This CDR3 is built from 17 residues. J gave up 5 bases and V 4 bases, and 10 bases lay outside the gene matches. The germline gives CDR1 LGHDT, CDR2 YNNKEL (reference sequence). The CDR3, as DNA: TGTGCCAGCAGCCCCCCCGGGCTAGCGGGAGGTCACAATGAGCAGTTCTTC. Translated, it gives CASSPPGLAGGHNEQFF.

This clonotype was recorded at least ten times. J is TRBJ1-2 and V is TRBV6-5; no definite D call. Germline V CDR1 and CDR2: MNHEY, SVGAGI. CDR3 length: 14 residues. V lost 2 bases and J lost 3, with 10 bases in between. The CDR3 sequence: CASSYAGGDYGYTF. CDR3 nucleotides: TGTGCCAGCAGTTACGCAGGAGGCGACTATGGCTACACCTTC.

There are many counts of this clonotype. The chain is built from TRBV29-1 and TRBJ1-1; TRBD1 aligns across 10 bases. V shed 7 bases, J shed 5 bases, and the junction held 7 bases outside the gene matches. CDR1 SQVTM and CDR2 ANQGSEA come from the germline V gene. This CDR3 comprises 13 residues. CDR3 residues: CSAGTGAGTEAFF. Written as DNA, the CDR3 is TGCAGCGCCGGGACAGGGGCGGGAACTGAAGCTTTCTTT. Based on the CDR3 plus reference TRBV29-1 and TRBJ1-1, the full variable domain is SAVISQKPSRDICQRGTSLTIQCQVDSQVTMMFWYRQQPGQSLTLIATANQGSEATYESGFVIDKFPISRPNLTFSTLTVSNMSPEDSSIYLCSAGTGAGTEAFFGQGTRLTVV.

This clonotype was counted ten times or more. This chain links TRBV20-1 with TRBJ1-1, with a weak D call TRBD1 (5 bases). The germline V and J ends were trimmed by 3 bases and 5 bases, with 16 bases remaining between them. This CDR3 has 14 amino acids. CDR1 and CDR2 (germline): DFQATT, SNEGSKA (reference sequence). This chain's CDR3 is CSASLTVRETEAFF. Written as DNA, the CDR3 is TGCAGTGCTAGTTTGACAGTGAGGGAGACTGAAGCTTTCTTT.

The chain joins TRBV5-1 to TRBJ2-3; TRBD1 matches at 7 bases. This CDR3 contains 14 residues. CDR1 and CDR2 from the germline V gene are SGHRS and YFSETQ. V lost 4 bases and J lost 0; bases outside the gene matches: 2. CDR3 region: CASSGGQSTDTQYF. The CDR3 nucleotides read TGCGCCAGCAGCGGGGGACAGAGCACAGATACGCAGTATTTT.

The CDR3 region has the DNA TGTGCCAGCAGCTTAAGGGAGCAGTCGAACACCGGGGAGCTGTTTTTT. Amino acid sequence: CASSLREQSNTGELFF. The chain uses TRBV7-8 and TRBJ2-2; a weak D match, TRBD2 (5 bases). Trimming removed 2 bases at V and 0 bases at J, with 10 bases between. The CDR3 length is 16 residues. Looked up from germline, CDR1 is SGHVS and CDR2 is FQNEAQ.

This clonotype was detected ten times or more. The chain employs TRBV27 and TRBJ2-3, with 7 positions matching TRBD1. The V gene's germline CDR1 is MNHEY and CDR2 SMNVEV (reference sequence). This CDR3 has 18 residues. With V trimmed by 8 bases and J by 5 bases, 22 bases remained unmatched. This CDR3 reads CASRLYYRDRASVDTQYF. CDR3 sequence (DNA): TGTGCCAGCCGCTTATACTACCGGGACAGAGCGTCCGTAGATACGCAGTATTTT.

The chain employs TRBV7-2 and TRBJ1-2; possibly TRBD1 for D (6 bases). Germline values: CDR1 SGHTA, CDR2 FQGNSA. Trimming took off 4 bases at V and 2 bases at J, with 14 bases between the two ends. This CDR3 region has 15 residues. The CDR3 protein is CASSWTRTDNYGYTF. As DNA, the CDR3 is TGTGCCAGCAGCTGGACGAGGACAGACAACTATGGCTACACCTTC. The full variable domain, rest sourced from reference TRBV7-2 and TRBJ1-2, is GAGVSQSPSNKVTEKGKDVELRCDPISGHTALYWYRQSLGQGLEFLIYFQGNSAPDKSGLPSDRFSAERTGGSVSTLTIQRTQQEDSAVYLCASSWTRTDNYGYTFGSGTRLTVV.

V usage is TRBV19 and J usage is TRBJ2-2; TRBD2 matches at 11 bases. Germline CDR1 is LNHDA and CDR2 is SQIVND (reference sequence). The V gene end was trimmed by 3 bases and the J gene end by 5 bases; junction bases not matched to a gene: 5. The CDR3 sequence is 16 residues long. In nucleotides, the CDR3 is TGTGCCAGTAGTATTACTAGCGGGAGCATAACCGGGGAGCTGTTTTTT. Its protein product is CASSITSGSITGELFF.

The chain uses TRBV6-5 and TRBJ2-5; 8 bases agree with TRBD1. The CDR3 is made up of 19 amino acids. Per the germline V gene, CDR1 is MNHEY and CDR2 is SVGAGI. V lost 4 bases to trimming and J lost 2 bases; unmatched junction nucleotides: 18. CDR3 sequence: CASSSLRGTGKGKQETQYF. The CDR3 nucleotides are TGTGCCAGCAGTTCTCTGCGTGGGACAGGAAAGGGAAAGCAAGAGACCCAGTACTTC.

This clonotype occurred many times. The chain carries TRBV19 and TRBJ2-2; the D call may be TRBD1 or TRBD2 (5 bases each). The length of the CDR3 is 15 residues. Germline CDR1 and CDR2: LNHDA and SQIVND (reference sequence). V lost 8 bases to trimming and J lost 4 bases, with 17 bases between them. DNA for the CDR3: TGTGCCAGTCAGGGCCCTAGCTCCCTCACCGGGGAGCTGTTTTTT. Protein sequence: CASQGPSSLTGELFF.

The chain links TRBV5-1 to TRBJ2-1; TRBD2 aligns across 8 bases. J was trimmed by 5 bases and V by 0 bases; bases with no gene match: 4. CDR1 and CDR2 (germline): SGHRS, YFSETQ. This CDR3 is built from 15 residues. The CDR3 DNA sequence: TGCGCCAGCAGCTTGGTACTAGCGGTAAACAATGAGCAGTTCTTC. Its protein product is CASSLVLAVNNEQFF. The full variable domain, completed using reference TRBV5-1 and TRBJ2-1, is KAGVTQTPRYLIKTRGQQVTLSCSPISGHRSVSWYQQTPGQGLQFLFEYFSETQRNKGNFPGRFSGRQFSNSRSEMNVSTLELGDSALYLCASSLVLAVNNEQFFGPGTRLTVL.

The V call is TRBV12-3 or TRBV12-4, the J call TRBJ2-7; 11 nucleotides match TRBD1. This CDR3 is 14 amino acids long. V lost 6 bases and J lost 4; bases outside the gene matches: 5. The CDR3 nucleotides read TGTGCCAGCAGGGAGGACAGGGGGCTATACGAGCAGTACTTC. Encoded protein: CASREDRGLYEQYF.

Many counts were recorded for this clonotype. The chain recombines TRBV19 with TRBJ1-5; D is unresolved. V was cut by 2 bases and J by 3 bases, with 14 bases left in between. Germline values: CDR1 LNHDA, CDR2 SQIVND (reference sequence). This CDR3 is 16 amino acids long. CDR3 sequence: CASSITPWTVNQPQHF. As DNA, the CDR3 is TGTGCCAGTAGTATAACCCCCTGGACGGTCAATCAGCCCCAGCATTTT.

This clonotype came up many times. The chain recombines TRBV7-3 with TRBJ2-7, with D perhaps matching TRBD1 or TRBD2 (5 bases each). The V gene lost 3 bases and the J gene lost 0 bases, with 12 bases spanning the gap. The CDR3 is 15 residues long. Germline CDR1 reads SGHTA; CDR2 reads FQGTGA. Here the CDR3 DNA reads TGTGCCAGCAGCTTGGGGACCGTAAGCTCCTACGAGCAGTACTTC. Translation gives CASSLGTVSSYEQYF.

In this sample, this clonotype turned up once. The chain has TRBV5-4 and TRBJ2-2, with TRBD1 as a possible D gene (6 bases). This CDR3 is 15 amino acids long. V lost 2 bases and J 6 bases, leaving 14 bases between the germline ends. The germline gives CDR1 SGHNT, CDR2 YYREEE (reference sequence). The CDR3 loop is CASSFGQPNAGELFF. CDR3 sequence (DNA): TGTGCCAGCAGCTTCGGACAGCCTAACGCCGGGGAGCTGTTTTTT.

In its sample, this clonotype was seen many times. The chain has TRBV10-3 and TRBJ2-2; D remains unclear. With 6 bases removed from V and 5 bases from J, the gap between germline ends came to 10 bases. The CDR3 consists of 13 residues. The V gene's germline CDR1 is ENHRY and CDR2 SYGVKD. CDR3 protein: CAISVVGTGELFF. The CDR3 DNA reads as TGTGCCATCAGCGTAGTCGGTACCGGGGAGCTGTTTTTT.

This clonotype was observed many times. J is TRBJ2-7 and V is TRBV4-2, with 10 nucleotides matching TRBD2. This CDR3 is built from 16 residues. Germline V CDR1 and CDR2: LGHNA, YNFKEQ. The junction had 5 bases not matched to a gene; V was cut back by 0 bases and J by 3 bases. CDR3 residues: CASSQDSASGSYEQYF. CDR3 nucleotides: TGTGCCAGCAGCCAAGATTCGGCTAGCGGGAGCTACGAGCAGTACTTC.

The rearrangement links TRBV9 to TRBJ2-2; D is undetermined. Germline-derived CDR1 and CDR2 are SGDLS and YYNGEE. This CDR3 comprises 14 residues. Trimming stripped 0 bases from V and 6 bases from J, with 9 bases between. CDR3 region: CASSVEYGAGELFF. CDR3 nucleotides: TGTGCCAGCAGCGTAGAGTACGGCGCCGGGGAGCTGTTTTTT.